This T cell receptor (beta chain) originates from a study of T-cell memory formation after mild COVID-19. Study results and caveats: The study found balanced CD4/CD8 in clones contracting day 15 to 85 and a CD4+ lean in later expanders. Mainly CM and EM harbored the contracting CD4+ clones; mainly EMRA harbored the CD8+ ones.

Constant-segment primers and 5'RACE yielded cDNA libraries for TCR alpha and TCR beta, each carrying sample barcodes and UMIs. A single record per CDR3 protein comes from TCRdb applying MiXCR to the 5' RACE reads. The profile covers almost 550,000 distinct CDR3 sequences, with about a fifth appearing a single time and around 12% taken by the ten largest. Turning to this clonotype: The antigen remains undetermined.

The CDR3 has 17 amino acids. After removal of 5 bases from V and 1 base from J, the junction contained 11 bases not matched to a gene. Germline CDR1 LNHDA, CDR2 SQIVND (reference sequence). The sequence was collected from an adult woman who had mild COVID-19 (a few samples of this study predate the infection). Cell type and time point are not known. Sequenced sample: PBMCs or a T cell subset sorted from them (not recorded which). V gene TRBV19 combines with J gene TRBJ1-1; the match to TRBD1 covers 9 bases. CDR3 amino acids: CASSSLGTGTTNTEAFF. CDR3 bases: TGTGCCAGTAGTTCTCTTGGGACAGGGACGACGAACACTGAAGCTTTCTTT.